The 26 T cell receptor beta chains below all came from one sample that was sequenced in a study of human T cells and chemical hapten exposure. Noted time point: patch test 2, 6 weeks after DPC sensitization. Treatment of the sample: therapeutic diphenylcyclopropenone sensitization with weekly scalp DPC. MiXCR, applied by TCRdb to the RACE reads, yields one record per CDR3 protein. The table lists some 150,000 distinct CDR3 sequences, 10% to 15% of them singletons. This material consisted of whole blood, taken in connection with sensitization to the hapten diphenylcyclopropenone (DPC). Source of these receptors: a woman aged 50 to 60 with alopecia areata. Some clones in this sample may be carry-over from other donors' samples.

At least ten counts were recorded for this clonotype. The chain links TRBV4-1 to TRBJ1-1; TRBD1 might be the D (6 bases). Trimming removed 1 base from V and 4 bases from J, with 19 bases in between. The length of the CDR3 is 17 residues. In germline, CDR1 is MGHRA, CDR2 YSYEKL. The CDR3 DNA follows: TGCGCCAGCAGCCAAGGCGGAGGGGGGAGGTGGAGCACTGAAGCTTTCTTT. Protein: CASSQGGGGRWSTEAFF.

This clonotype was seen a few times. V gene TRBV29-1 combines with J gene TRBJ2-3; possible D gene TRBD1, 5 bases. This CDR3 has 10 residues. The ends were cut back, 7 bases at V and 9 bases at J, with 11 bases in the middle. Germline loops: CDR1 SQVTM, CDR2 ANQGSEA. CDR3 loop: CSARQGTQYF. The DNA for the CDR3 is TGCAGCGCCCGCCAGGGAACGCAGTATTTT.

CDR3 amino acids: CASSLRAATGAYEQYF. CDR3 DNA: TGTGCCAGCAGCTTACGGGCCGCGACAGGGGCCTACGAGCAGTACTTC. V is TRBV7-2 and J is TRBJ2-7, with 8 bases aligning to TRBD1. V lost 2 bases, J lost 2 bases, and 8 bases stayed unmatched. Germline V CDR1 and CDR2: SGHTA, FQGNSA. The CDR3 has 16 residues. The full variable domain, rest sourced from reference TRBV7-2 and TRBJ2-7, is GAGVSQSPSNKVTEKGKDVELRCDPISGHTALYWYRQSLGQGLEFLIYFQGNSAPDKSGLPSDRFSAERTGGSVSTLTIQRTQQEDSAVYLCASSLRAATGAYEQYFGPGTRLTVT.

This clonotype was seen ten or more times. The CDR3 spells CASSATGGTDTQYF. Written as DNA, the CDR3 is TGTGCCAGCAGCGCCACAGGGGGCACAGATACGCAGTATTTT. The genes are TRBV11-3 and TRBJ2-3, with 7 bases aligning to TRBD1. The germline gives CDR1 SGHNT, CDR2 YENEEA. This CDR3 spans 14 amino acids. Trimming at V came to 5 bases and at J to 1 base, leaving 3 bases not matched to a gene.

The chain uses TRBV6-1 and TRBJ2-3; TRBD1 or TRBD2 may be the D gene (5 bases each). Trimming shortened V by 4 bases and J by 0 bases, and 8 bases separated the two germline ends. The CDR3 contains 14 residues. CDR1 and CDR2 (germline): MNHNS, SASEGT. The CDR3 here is CASSARDSTDTQYF. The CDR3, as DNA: TGTGCCAGCAGTGCCCGGGACAGCACAGATACGCAGTATTTT.

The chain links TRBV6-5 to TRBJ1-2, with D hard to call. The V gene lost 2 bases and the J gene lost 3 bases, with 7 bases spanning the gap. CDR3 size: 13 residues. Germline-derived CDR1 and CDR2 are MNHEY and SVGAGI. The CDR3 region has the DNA TGTGCCAGCAGTTACCGGACTGACTATGGCTACACCTTC. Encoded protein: CASSYRTDYGYTF.

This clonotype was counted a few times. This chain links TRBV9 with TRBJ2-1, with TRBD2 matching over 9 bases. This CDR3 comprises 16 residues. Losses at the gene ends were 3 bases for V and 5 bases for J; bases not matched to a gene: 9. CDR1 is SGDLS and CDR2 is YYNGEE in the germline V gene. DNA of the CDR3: TGTGCCAGCAGCGCCCCGTCCGGGACTAGCAACAATGAGCAGTTCTTC. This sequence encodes CASSAPSGTSNNEQFF. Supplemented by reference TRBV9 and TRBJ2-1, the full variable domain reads DSGVTQTPKHLITATGQRVTLRCSPRSGDLSVYWYQQSLDQGLQFLIQYYNGEERAKGNILERFSAQQFPDLHSELNLSSLELGDSALYFCASSAPSGTSNNEQFFGPGTRLTVL.

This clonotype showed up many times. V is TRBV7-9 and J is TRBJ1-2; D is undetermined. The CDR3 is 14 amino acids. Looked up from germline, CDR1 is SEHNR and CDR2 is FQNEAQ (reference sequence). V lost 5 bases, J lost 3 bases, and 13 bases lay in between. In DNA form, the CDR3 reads TGTGCCAGCAGCCAAGGGATGGGATACTATGGCTACACCTTC. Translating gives CASSQGMGYYGYTF.

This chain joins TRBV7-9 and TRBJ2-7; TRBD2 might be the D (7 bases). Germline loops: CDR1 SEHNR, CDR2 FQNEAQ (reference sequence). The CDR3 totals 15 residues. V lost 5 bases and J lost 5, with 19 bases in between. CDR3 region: CASSLSAGAAHEQYF. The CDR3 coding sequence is TGTGCCAGCAGCCTAAGCGCGGGGGCGGCCCACGAGCAGTACTTC.

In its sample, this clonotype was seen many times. This CDR3 is CAWSGIGPGTDTQYF. The DNA for the CDR3 is TGTGCCTGGAGTGGGATAGGGCCTGGCACAGATACGCAGTATTTT. The V gene is TRBV30, the J gene TRBJ2-3; D unclear. Trimming removed 1 base from V and 1 base from J, with 12 bases in between. The length of the CDR3 is 15 residues. CDR1 GTSNPN and CDR2 SVGIG come from the germline V gene (reference sequence).

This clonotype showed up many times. CDR3 residues: CASSLVSTDTQYF. As DNA, the CDR3 is TGTGCCAGCAGCTTAGTGAGCACAGATACGCAGTATTTT. The chain recombines TRBV7-3 with TRBJ2-3; D is ambiguous. Germline CDR1 reads SGHTA; CDR2 reads FQGTGA. The length of the CDR3 is 13 residues. V gave up 2 bases and J gave up 0 bases, with 3 bases separating them.

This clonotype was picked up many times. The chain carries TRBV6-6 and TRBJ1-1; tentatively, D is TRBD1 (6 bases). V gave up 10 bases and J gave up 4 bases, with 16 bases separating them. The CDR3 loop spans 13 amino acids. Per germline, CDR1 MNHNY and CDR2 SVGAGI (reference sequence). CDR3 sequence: CATLQGGVTEAFF. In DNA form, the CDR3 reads TGTGCCACCTTACAGGGAGGGGTCACTGAAGCTTTCTTT.

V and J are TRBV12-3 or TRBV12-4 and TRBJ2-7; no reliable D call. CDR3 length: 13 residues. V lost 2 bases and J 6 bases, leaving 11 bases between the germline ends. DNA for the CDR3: TGTGCCAGCAGTTTAACGAAGGGTGTCGAGCAGTACTTC. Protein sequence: CASSLTKGVEQYF.

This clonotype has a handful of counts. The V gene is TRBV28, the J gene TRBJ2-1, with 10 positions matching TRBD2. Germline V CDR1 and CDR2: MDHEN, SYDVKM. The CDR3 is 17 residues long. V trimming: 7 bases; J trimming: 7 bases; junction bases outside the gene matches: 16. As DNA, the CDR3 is TGTGCCAGCACATCTAGTGGGTCGGGGACTAGCGTAAATGAGCAGTTCTTC. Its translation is CASTSSGSGTSVNEQFF.

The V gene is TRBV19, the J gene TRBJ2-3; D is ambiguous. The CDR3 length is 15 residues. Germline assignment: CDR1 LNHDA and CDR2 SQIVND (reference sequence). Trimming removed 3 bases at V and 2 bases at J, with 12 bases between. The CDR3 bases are TGTGCCAGTAGTATGTCAGCGCTTCACACAGATACGCAGTATTTT. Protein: CASSMSALHTDTQYF.

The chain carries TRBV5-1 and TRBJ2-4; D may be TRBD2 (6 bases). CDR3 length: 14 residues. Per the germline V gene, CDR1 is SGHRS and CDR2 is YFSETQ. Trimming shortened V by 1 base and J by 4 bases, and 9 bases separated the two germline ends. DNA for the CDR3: TGCGCCAGCAGCTTGCCCGGAGGGAAAAACATTCAGTACTTC. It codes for CASSLPGGKNIQYF.

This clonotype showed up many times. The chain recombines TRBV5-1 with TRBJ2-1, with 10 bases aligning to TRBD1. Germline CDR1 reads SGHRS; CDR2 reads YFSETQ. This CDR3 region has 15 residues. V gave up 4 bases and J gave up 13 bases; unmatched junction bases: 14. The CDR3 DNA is TGCGCCAGCAGCCAACTGACAGGGGGCCCGGATATCCAGTTCTTC. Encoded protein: CASSQLTGGPDIQFF.

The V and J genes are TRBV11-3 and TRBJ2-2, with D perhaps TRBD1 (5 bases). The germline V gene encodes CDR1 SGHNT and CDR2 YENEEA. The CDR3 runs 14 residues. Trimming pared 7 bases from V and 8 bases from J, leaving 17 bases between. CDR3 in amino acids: CASTPRVGAGELFF. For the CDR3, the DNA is TGTGCCAGCACTCCCCGCGTAGGGGCTGGGGAGCTGTTTTTT.

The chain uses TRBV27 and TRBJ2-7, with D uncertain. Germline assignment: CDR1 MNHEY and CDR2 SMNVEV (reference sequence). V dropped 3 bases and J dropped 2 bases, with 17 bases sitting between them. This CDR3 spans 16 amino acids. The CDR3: CASSFPEIRAPYEQYF. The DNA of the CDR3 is TGTGCCAGCAGTTTTCCCGAGATTAGGGCCCCCTACGAGCAGTACTTC.

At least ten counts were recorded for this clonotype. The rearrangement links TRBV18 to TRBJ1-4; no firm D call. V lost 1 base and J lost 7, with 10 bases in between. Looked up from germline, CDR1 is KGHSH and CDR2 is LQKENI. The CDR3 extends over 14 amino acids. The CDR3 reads CASSPQGVIEKLFF. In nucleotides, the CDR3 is TGTGCCAGCTCACCACAGGGTGTCATTGAAAAACTGTTTTTT. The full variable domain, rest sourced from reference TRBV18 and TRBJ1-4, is NAGVMQNPRHLVRRRGQEARLRCSPMKGHSHVYWYRQLPEEGLKFMVYLQKENIIDESGMPKERFSAEFPKEGPSILRIQQVVRGDSAAYFCASSPQGVIEKLFFGSGTQLSVL.

DNA of the CDR3: TGCAGTGCTAGAGAGGGACAGGCTGAAGCTTTCTTT. Its protein product is CSAREGQAEAFF. The chain carries TRBV20-1 and TRBJ1-1, with TRBD1 matching over 8 bases. V lost 0 bases, J lost 6 bases, and 0 bases stayed unmatched. The CDR3 consists of 12 residues. Germline V gene data show CDR1 as DFQATT and CDR2 as SNEGSKA (reference sequence).

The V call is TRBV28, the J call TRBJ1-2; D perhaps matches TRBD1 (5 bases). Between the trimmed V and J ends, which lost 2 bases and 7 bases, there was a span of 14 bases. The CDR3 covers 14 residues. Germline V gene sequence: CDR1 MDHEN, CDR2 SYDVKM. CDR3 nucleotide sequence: TGTGCCAGCAGTTTACCGGGGGGGGTCTCTGGCTACACCTTC. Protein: CASSLPGGVSGYTF.

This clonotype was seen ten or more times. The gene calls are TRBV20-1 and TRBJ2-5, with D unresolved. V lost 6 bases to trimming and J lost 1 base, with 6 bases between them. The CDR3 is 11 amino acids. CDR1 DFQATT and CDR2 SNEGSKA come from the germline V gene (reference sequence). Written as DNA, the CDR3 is TGCAGTGCCGGACCCCAAGAGACCCAGTACTTC. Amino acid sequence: CSAGPQETQYF.

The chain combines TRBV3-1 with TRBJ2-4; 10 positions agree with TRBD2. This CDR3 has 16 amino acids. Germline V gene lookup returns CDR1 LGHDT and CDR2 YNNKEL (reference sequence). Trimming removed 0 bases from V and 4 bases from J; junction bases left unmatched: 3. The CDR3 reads CASSQESGRGKNIQYF. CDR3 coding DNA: TGTGCCAGCAGCCAAGAGAGCGGGAGGGGTAAAAACATTCAGTACTTC.

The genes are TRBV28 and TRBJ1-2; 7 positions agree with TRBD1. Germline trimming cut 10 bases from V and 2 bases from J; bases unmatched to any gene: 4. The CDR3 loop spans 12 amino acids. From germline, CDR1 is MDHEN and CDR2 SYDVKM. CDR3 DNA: TGTGCCATCGACAGGGTAAACTATGGCTACACCTTC. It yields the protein CAIDRVNYGYTF.

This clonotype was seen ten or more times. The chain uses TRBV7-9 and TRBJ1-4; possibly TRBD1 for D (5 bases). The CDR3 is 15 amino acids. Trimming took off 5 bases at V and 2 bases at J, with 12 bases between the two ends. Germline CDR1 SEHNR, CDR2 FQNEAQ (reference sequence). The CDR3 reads CASSLAGATNEKLFF. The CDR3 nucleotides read TGTGCCAGCAGCCTGGCCGGGGCGACTAATGAAAAACTGTTTTTT.